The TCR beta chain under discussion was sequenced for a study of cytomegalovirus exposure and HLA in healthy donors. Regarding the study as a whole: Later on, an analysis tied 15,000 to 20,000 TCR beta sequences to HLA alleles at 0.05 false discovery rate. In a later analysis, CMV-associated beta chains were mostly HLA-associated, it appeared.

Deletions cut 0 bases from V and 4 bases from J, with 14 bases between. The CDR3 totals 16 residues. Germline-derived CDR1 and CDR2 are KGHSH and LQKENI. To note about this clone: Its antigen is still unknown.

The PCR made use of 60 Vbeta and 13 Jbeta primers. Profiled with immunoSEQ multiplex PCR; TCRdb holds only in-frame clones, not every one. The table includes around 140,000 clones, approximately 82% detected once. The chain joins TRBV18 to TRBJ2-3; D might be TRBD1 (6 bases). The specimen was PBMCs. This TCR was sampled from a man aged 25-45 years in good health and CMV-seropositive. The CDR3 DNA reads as TGTGCCAGCTCACCACCCACAGGGAGCTTCGCAGATACGCAGTATTTT. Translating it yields CASSPPTGSFADTQYF.